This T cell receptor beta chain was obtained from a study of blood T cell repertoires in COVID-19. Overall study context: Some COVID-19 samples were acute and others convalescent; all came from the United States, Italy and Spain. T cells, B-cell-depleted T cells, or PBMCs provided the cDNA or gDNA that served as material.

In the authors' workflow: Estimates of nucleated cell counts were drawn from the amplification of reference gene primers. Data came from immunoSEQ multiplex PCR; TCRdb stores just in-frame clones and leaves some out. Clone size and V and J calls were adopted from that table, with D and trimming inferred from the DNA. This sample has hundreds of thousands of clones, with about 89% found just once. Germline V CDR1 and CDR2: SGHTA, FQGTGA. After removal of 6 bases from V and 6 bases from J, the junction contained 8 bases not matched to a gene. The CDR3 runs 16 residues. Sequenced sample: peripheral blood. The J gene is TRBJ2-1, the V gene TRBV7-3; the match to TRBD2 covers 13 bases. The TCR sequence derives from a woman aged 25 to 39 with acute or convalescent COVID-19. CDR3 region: CASSPYGTSGANEQFF. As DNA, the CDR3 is TGTGCCAGCAGTCCTTATGGGACTAGCGGGGCCAATGAGCAGTTCTTC.